This T cell receptor beta chain was sequenced during a study of CD8 T cells in Susac syndrome. CDR3 size: 13 residues. Germline V gene lookup returns CDR1 MNHNS and CDR2 SASEGT. Trimming pared 4 bases from V and 7 bases from J, leaving 14 bases between. TCR beta sequencing covered blood CD8+ and CD4+ T cells. The controls were healthy donors who were matched for age and sex. Random-hexamer reverse transcription was applied to roughly 0.45 to 1 ug RNA. Amplification of TCR beta CDR3 spanned 54 Vbeta and 13 Jbeta via immunoSEQ multiplex PCR. TCRdb reprocessed the immunoSEQ multiplex PCR reads via MiXCR and lists one record per CDR3 protein. The table lists more than 70,000 distinct CDR3 sequences, over 80% of them singletons.

The V gene is TRBV6-1, the J gene TRBJ2-7; no clear D. The sequence was collected from a human donor in good health. Sequencing used CD8+ T cells from PBMCs. CDR3 bases: TGTGCCAGCAGTGCCTTCGAGTCTGGAGAGCAGTACTTC. Residues: CASSAFESGEQYF.